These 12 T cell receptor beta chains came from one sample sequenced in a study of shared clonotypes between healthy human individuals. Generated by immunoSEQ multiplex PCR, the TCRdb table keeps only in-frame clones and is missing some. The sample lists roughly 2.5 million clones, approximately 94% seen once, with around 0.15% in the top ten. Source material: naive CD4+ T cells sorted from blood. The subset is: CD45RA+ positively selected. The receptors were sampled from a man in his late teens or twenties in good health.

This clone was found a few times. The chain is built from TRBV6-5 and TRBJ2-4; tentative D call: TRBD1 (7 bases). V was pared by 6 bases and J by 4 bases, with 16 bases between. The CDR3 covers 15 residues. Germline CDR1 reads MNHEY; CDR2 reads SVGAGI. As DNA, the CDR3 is TGTGCCAGCAGCTTAGGAGGGGGCACTAAAAACATTCAGTACTTC. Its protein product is CASSLGGGTKNIQYF.

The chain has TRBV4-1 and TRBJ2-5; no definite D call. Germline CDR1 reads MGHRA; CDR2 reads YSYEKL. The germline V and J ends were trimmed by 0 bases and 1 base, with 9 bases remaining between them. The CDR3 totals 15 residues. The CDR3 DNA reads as TGCGCCAGCAGCCAAGATTACTCAACCCAAGAGACCCAGTACTTC. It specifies CASSQDYSTQETQYF.

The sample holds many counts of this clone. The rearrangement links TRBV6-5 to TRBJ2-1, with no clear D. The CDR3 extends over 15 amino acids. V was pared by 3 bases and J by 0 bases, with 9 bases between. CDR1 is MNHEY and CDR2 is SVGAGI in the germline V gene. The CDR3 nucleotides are TGTGCCAGCAGTTATGACTCCTACTCCTACAATGAGCAGTTCTTC. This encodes CASSYDSYSYNEQFF.

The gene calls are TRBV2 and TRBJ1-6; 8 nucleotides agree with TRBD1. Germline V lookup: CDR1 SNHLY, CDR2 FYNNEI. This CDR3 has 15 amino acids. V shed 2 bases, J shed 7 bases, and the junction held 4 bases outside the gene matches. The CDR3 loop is CASSEFDRGNSPLHF. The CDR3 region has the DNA TGTGCCAGCAGTGAATTCGACAGGGGAAATTCACCCCTCCACTTT.

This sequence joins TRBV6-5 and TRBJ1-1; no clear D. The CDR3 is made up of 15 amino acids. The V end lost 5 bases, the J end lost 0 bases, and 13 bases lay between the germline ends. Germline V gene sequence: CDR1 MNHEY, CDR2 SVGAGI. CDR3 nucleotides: TGTGCCAGCAGTATCGGTCGGGGTATGAACACTGAAGCTTTCTTT. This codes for CASSIGRGMNTEAFF.

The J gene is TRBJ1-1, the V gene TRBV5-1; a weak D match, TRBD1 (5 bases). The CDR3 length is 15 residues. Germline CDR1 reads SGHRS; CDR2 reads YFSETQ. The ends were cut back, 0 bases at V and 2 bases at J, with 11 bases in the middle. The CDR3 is CASSLAGLSNTEAFF. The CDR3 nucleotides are TGCGCCAGCAGCTTGGCAGGGCTCTCAAACACTGAAGCTTTCTTT.

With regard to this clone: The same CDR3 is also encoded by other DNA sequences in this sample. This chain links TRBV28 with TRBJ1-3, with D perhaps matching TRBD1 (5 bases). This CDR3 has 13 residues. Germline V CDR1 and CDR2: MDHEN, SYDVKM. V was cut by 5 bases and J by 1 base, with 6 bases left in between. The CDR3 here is CASSGGSGNTIYF. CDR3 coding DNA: TGTGCCAGCAGTGGGGGTTCTGGAAACACCATATATTTT. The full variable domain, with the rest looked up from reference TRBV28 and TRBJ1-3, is DVKVTQSSRYLVKRTGEKVFLECVQDMDHENMFWYRQDPGLGLRLIYFSYDVKMKEKGDIPEGYSVSREKKERFSLILESASTNQTSMYLCASSGGSGNTIYFGEGSWLTVV.

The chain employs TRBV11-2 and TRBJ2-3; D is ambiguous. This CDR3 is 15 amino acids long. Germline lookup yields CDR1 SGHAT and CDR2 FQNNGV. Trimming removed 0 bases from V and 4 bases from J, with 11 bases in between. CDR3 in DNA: TGTGCCAGCAGCTTAGATCAACCTGGCCCAGATACGCAGTATTTT. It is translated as CASSLDQPGPDTQYF.

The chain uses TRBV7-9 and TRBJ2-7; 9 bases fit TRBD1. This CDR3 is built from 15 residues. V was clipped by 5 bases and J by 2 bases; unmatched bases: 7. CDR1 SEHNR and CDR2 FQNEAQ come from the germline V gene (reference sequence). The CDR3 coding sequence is TGTGCCAGCAGCACGCCGGGACAGGGTCCCTACGAGCAGTACTTC. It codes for CASSTPGQGPYEQYF.

For the CDR3, the DNA is TGTGCCAGTAGTATGAGGGGGGACAGAAATGAGCAGTTCTTC. It codes for CASSMRGDRNEQFF. The chain has TRBV19 and TRBJ2-1; a possible D gene is TRBD1 (7 bases). The V gene lost 3 bases and the J gene lost 7 bases, with 13 bases spanning the gap. CDR3 length: 14 amino acids. Germline V CDR1 and CDR2: LNHDA, SQIVND (reference sequence).

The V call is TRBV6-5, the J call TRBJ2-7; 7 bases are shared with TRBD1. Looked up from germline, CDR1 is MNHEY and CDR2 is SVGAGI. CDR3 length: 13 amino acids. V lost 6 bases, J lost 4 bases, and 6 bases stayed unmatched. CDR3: CASRGTAPYEQYF. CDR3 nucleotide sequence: TGTGCCAGCAGAGGGACAGCTCCTTACGAGCAGTACTTC.

CDR3 nucleotide sequence: TGTGCCAGCAGTCCCGGGACAGGGGAGGCTAATTCACCCCTCCACTTT. It yields the protein CASSPGTGEANSPLHF. The chain is built from TRBV6-4 and TRBJ1-6, with TRBD1 matching over 10 bases. This CDR3 has 16 residues. CDR1 MRHNA and CDR2 SNTAGT come from the germline V gene. After removal of 5 bases from V and 6 bases from J, the junction contained 7 bases not matched to a gene.